This T cell receptor (beta chain) was captured by sequencing in a study of blood T cell repertoires in COVID-19 (dated by TCRdb to the early 2020s). Concerning the study at large: Collaborator samples came from the United States, Italy and Spain and covered acute and convalescent phases of COVID-19. The material from the prospective study consisted of cDNA or gDNA derived from T cells, B-cell-depleted T cells, or PBMCs. Deeply sampled blood TCRbeta repertoires from subjects exposed to, actively infected with, or recovered from COVID-19 were included in the dataset. The repertoires were released in a freely available public database intended as a resource for research on the immune response to SARS-CoV-2. Samples came from the ongoing ImmuneRACE study (first 160 participants) plus 1,254 subjects from 6 global collaborators. Sample metadata almost always included a de-identified subject ID, COVID-19 status, age in years and sex. Where available, HLA class I and class II types were obtained from metadata supplied by the sample provider rather than from assay-based typing. Paper-wide results and their limitations: How much clinical and demographic metadata was included differed by source and by participant, and the metadata was provided uncurated.

A remark on this clone: Its antigen is unknown. It has no much larger one-base neighbor in the sample; base qualities were not kept.

Enrolling through a virtual design, the prospective study's participants ranged in age from roughly 18 to 89 years and lived across roughly 24 United States geographic areas. To assign participants to cohorts, the prospective study relied on clinical history that participants themselves reported in a screening survey and a study questionnaire. Mobile phlebotomists in the prospective study collected whole blood, serum and a nasopharyngeal or oropharyngeal swab from every participant. Prospective study participants could optionally give additional blood draws and questionnaires over an approximately two-month period. Before DNA extraction, blood samples from the prospective study were shipped at room temperature or frozen. The immunoSEQ Assay, a bias-controlled multiplex PCR, was used to amplify TCRbeta CDR3 regions from genomic DNA. As for the original processing: Within the assay, amplification of reference gene primers was used to estimate how many nucleated cells each sample contained. Sequence reads were collapsed and filtered to measure the absolute abundance of every unique TCRbeta CDR3 rearrangement. For each sample, productive Simpson clonality was calculated as the square root of Simpson's diversity index over productive rearrangements. The table comes from immuneACCESS by way of TCRdb, which keeps in-frame sequences with V and J called. Part of the clones is missing from these tables; in studies checked, under half for an unresolved V gene and the rest for unknown reasons. The DNA was the basis for D and trimming; V, J and clone size are from that table. The sample table records about 400,000 clones; about 90% of these occur just once. Over 1.5% of the sample rests with the top ten.

The CDR3 measures 15 amino acids from cysteine to phenylalanine. Just the 45-base CDR3 DNA is kept, in frame starting at base 1. Trimming leaves V shorter by 2 bases and J shorter by 9 bases, with the junction holding 8 bases beyond the gene matches. The germline V gene (reference sequence) provides CDR1 MNHEY and CDR2 SMNVEV. The sequence links TRBV27 to TRBJ2-2; 8 central nucleotides agree with TRBD1. The receptor's source is a woman younger than 35 with acute COVID-19. The sequenced sample was PBMCs or T cells enriched from blood (not recorded which). The nucleotide sequence reads TGTGCCAGCAGTTTAGGACAGGGCGGGATCAGGGAGCTGTTTTTT. Its translation is CASSLGQGGIRELFF.